The next 14 T cell receptor beta chains were all read from a single sample in a study of T cell responses to AZD1222 COVID-19 vaccine. Repertoires were generated with immunoSEQ multiplex PCR, while TCRdb's copy carries only in-frame clones and drops some. The sample yields about 72,000 clones, 70% to 90% seen once. Sequencing used peripheral blood, obtained on day 0 of AZD1222 vaccination. The receptors originated from an adult in good health.

This rearrangement joins TRBV4-3 to TRBJ2-3; D gene uncertain. The CDR3 has 16 amino acids. Germline-derived CDR1 and CDR2 are LGHNA and YSLEER. V was cut by 2 bases and J by 0 bases, with 12 bases left in between. DNA of the CDR3: TGCGCCAGCAGCCAACCAAGCGAGCCTAGCACAGATACGCAGTATTTT. Amino acid sequence: CASSQPSEPSTDTQYF.

The V call is TRBV28, the J call TRBJ2-1; tentative D call: TRBD1 (6 bases). Germline V gene data show CDR1 as MDHEN and CDR2 as SYDVKM. Trimming took 6 bases from V and 5 from J, leaving 14 bases between them. CDR3 size: 14 residues. CDR3 sequence reads: CASSPGTLDNEQFF. The CDR3 bases are TGTGCCAGCAGCCCCGGGACACTGGACAATGAGCAGTTCTTC.

This CDR3 is CASSSGQANYEQYF. DNA for the CDR3: TGTGCCAGCAGCTCAGGACAGGCCAACTACGAGCAGTACTTC. The chain recombines TRBV7-9 with TRBJ2-7, with 7 bases lining up with TRBD1. The CDR3 runs 14 residues. V shed 4 bases, J shed 3 bases, and the junction held 6 bases outside the gene matches. Germline CDR1 SEHNR, CDR2 FQNEAQ (reference sequence).

This clone came up a few times. This chain links TRBV29-1 with TRBJ1-4, with TRBD1 matching over 7 bases. The trim removed 4 bases at V and 7 bases at J, leaving 9 bases unmatched. CDR3 length: 14 residues. Germline CDR1 is SQVTM and CDR2 is ANQGSEA. For the CDR3, the DNA is TGCAGCGTTGGTCCCGGGACAGTGGGTGAAAAACTGTTTTTT. Its translation is CSVGPGTVGEKLFF.

This clone was seen only a few times. The chain combines TRBV5-4 with TRBJ1-2, with D possibly being TRBD1 (6 bases). The CDR3 covers 16 residues. In germline, CDR1 is SGHNT, CDR2 YYREEE (reference sequence). Trimming shortened V by 4 bases and J by 2 bases, and 18 bases separated the two germline ends. The DNA for the CDR3 is TGTGCCAGCAGCCTTCCCAACGACAGGCTAAACTATGGCTACACCTTC. It encodes CASSLPNDRLNYGYTF.

The CDR3 protein is CASSHRDRTYEQYF. CDR3 sequence (DNA): TGTGCCAGCAGCCATCGCGACAGGACCTACGAGCAGTACTTC. The J gene is TRBJ2-7, the V gene TRBV7-9; possibly TRBD1 for D (6 bases). The germline gives CDR1 SEHNR, CDR2 FQNEAQ (reference sequence). This CDR3 is 14 amino acids long. Trimming pared 5 bases from V and 2 bases from J, leaving 13 bases between.

Only a few counts were recorded for this clone. CDR3: CASSFQGTPPGELFF. The CDR3 coding sequence is TGTGCCAGCAGCTTCCAAGGGACACCTCCCGGGGAGCTGTTTTTT. J is TRBJ2-2 and V is TRBV7-3, with D possibly TRBD1 on 6 matching bases. The CDR3 is 15 residues long. Germline V gives CDR1 SGHTA, CDR2 FQGTGA. Deletions cut 3 bases from V and 6 bases from J, with 14 bases between. Full variable domain (rest looked up from reference TRBV7-3 and TRBJ2-2): GAGVSQTPSNKVTEKGKYVELRCDPISGHTALYWYRQSLGQGPEFLIYFQGTGAADDSGLPNDRFFAVRPEGSVSTLKIQRTERGDSAVYLCASSFQGTPPGELFFGEGSRLTVL.

The chain combines TRBV7-2 with TRBJ1-2; TRBD1 matches at 8 bases. Unmatched junction bases numbered 2, after V lost 5 bases and J lost 0 bases. The germline CDR1 and CDR2 sequences are SGHTA and FQGNSA. The CDR3 runs to 14 residues. DNA of the CDR3: TGTGCCAGCAGCCCGGGACAGGCTAACTATGGCTACACCTTC. Protein product: CASSPGQANYGYTF. The full variable domain, completed using reference TRBV7-2 and TRBJ1-2, is GAGVSQSPSNKVTEKGKDVELRCDPISGHTALYWYRQSLGQGLEFLIYFQGNSAPDKSGLPSDRFSAERTGGSVSTLTIQRTQQEDSAVYLCASSPGQANYGYTFGSGTRLTVV.

CDR3 DNA: TGTGCCAGCTCCCTCAGGGCAGGTCCCTACGAGCAGTACTTC. Protein product: CASSLRAGPYEQYF. The V and J genes are TRBV6-5 and TRBJ2-7; maybe TRBD1 (5 bases). CDR3 size: 14 residues. The V gene's germline CDR1 is MNHEY and CDR2 SVGAGI. V lost 8 bases and J lost 2, with 16 bases in between.

The DNA of the CDR3 is TGTGCCAGTAGTATGGCCCAGCCACGAAACACCATATATTTT. Protein: CASSMAQPRNTIYF. The chain combines TRBV19 with TRBJ1-3; D gene uncertain. The CDR3 has 14 residues. Germline CDR1 and CDR2: LNHDA and SQIVND (reference sequence). Trimming cost V 3 bases and J 5 bases, with 11 bases left between them.

In DNA form, the CDR3 reads TGTGCCAGCAGTGAACTGGAAACCAGCTATGGCTACACCTTC. It is translated as CASSELETSYGYTF. The chain combines TRBV2 with TRBJ1-2; D unresolved. This CDR3 contains 14 residues. The germline gives CDR1 SNHLY, CDR2 FYNNEI. The V gene lost 2 bases and the J gene lost 4 bases, with 11 bases spanning the gap.

The genes are TRBV5-1 and TRBJ2-2; no reliable D call. Germline CDR1 reads SGHRS; CDR2 reads YFSETQ. The CDR3 runs 15 residues. V was cut by 0 bases and J by 5 bases, with 11 bases left in between. The CDR3 is CASSLAARDTGELFF. The CDR3 nucleotides are TGCGCCAGCAGCTTGGCGGCTAGAGATACCGGGGAGCTGTTTTTT.

The V gene is TRBV28, the J gene TRBJ1-2, with 9 bases aligning to TRBD1. Germline assignment: CDR1 MDHEN and CDR2 SYDVKM. The CDR3 runs 14 residues. V was clipped by 2 bases and J by 7 bases; unmatched bases: 5. CDR3 nucleotides: TGTGCCAGCAGTTTACCGGGACAGGGTAGTGGCTACACCTTC. The encoded protein is CASSLPGQGSGYTF.

This chain links TRBV28 with TRBJ2-7; the match to TRBD2 covers 9 bases. The CDR3 totals 16 residues. Germline V gene sequence: CDR1 MDHEN, CDR2 SYDVKM. Trimming removed 2 bases from V and 0 bases from J; junction bases left unmatched: 5. The CDR3 loop reads CASSLRERGDSYEQYF. The CDR3 region has the DNA TGTGCCAGCAGTTTAAGGGAGCGGGGGGACTCCTACGAGCAGTACTTC.